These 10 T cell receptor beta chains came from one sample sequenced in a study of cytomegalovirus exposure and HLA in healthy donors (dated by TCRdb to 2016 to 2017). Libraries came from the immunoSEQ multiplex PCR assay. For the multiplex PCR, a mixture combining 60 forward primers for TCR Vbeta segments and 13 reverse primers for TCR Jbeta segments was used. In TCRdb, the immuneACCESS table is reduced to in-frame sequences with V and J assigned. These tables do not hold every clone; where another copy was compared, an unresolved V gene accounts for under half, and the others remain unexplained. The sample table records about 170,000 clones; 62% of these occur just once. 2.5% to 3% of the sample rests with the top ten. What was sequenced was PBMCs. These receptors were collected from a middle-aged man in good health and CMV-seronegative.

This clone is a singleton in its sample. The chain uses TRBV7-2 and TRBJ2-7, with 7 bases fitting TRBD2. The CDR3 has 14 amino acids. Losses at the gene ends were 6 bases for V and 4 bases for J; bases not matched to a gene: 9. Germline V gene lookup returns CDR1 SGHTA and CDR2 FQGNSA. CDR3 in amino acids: CASRPGTTGYEQYF. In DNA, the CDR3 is TGTGCCAGCAGACCCGGGACTACAGGATACGAGCAGTACTTC.

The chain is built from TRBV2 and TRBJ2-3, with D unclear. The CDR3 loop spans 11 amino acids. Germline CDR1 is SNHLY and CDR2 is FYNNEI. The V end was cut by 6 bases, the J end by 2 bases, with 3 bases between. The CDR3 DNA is TGTGCCAGCAGCTACACAGATACGCAGTATTTT. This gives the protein CASSYTDTQYF.

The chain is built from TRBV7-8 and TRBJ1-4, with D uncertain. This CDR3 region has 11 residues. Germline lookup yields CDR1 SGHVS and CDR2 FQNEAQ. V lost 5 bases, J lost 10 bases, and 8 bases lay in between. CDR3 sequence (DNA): TGTGCCAGCAGCCCTTCCGGAAAACTGTTTTTT. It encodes CASSPSGKLFF.

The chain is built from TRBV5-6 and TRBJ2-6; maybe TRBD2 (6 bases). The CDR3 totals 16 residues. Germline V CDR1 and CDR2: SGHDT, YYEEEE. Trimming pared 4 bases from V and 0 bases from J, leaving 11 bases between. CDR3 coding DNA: TGTGCCAGCAGCCCGGCGGGGTACTCTGGGGCCAACGTCCTGACTTTC. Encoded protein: CASSPAGYSGANVLTF.

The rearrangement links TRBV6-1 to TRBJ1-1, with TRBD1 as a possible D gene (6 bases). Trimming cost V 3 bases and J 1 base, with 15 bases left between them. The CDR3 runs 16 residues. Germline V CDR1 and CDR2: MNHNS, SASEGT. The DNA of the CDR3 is TGTGCCAGCAGTGAGCGCACAGGGTTGGCGAACACTGAAGCTTTCTTT. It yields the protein CASSERTGLANTEAFF.

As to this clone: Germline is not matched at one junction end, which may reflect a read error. CDR3: CASILRRGGALGEQFF. In nucleotides, the CDR3 is TGTGCCAGCATCTTACGGCGAGGGGGGGCCCTTGGTGAGCAGTTCTTC. The V gene is TRBV7-8, the J gene TRBJ2-1, with D perhaps TRBD2 (7 bases). This CDR3 region has 16 residues. Germline V CDR1 and CDR2: SGHVS, FQNEAQ.

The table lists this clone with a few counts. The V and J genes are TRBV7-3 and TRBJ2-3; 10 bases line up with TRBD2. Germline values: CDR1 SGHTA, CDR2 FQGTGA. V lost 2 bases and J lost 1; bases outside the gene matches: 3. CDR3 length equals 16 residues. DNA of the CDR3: TGTGCCAGCAGCTTAGCCCTAGCGGGAGGCACAGATACGCAGTATTTT. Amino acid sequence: CASSLALAGGTDTQYF.

The CDR3, as DNA: TGTGCCAGCAGCTCAGGCGGGGGTATCTTATACAATGAGCAGTTCTTC. Its translation: CASSSGGGILYNEQFF. The V and J genes are TRBV7-2 and TRBJ2-1; TRBD2 matches at 7 bases. The trim removed 4 bases at V and 4 bases at J, leaving 10 bases unmatched. Germline V gene sequence: CDR1 SGHTA, CDR2 FQGNSA. The CDR3 length is 16 residues.

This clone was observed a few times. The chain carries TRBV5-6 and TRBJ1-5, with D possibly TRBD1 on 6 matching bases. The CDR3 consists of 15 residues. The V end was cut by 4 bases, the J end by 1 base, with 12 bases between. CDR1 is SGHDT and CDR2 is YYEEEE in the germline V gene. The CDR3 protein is CASSIRGVSNQPQHF. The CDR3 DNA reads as TGTGCCAGCAGCATCAGGGGCGTGAGCAATCAGCCCCAGCATTTT. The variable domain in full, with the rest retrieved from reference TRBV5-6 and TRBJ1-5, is DAGVTQSPTHLIKTRGQQVTLRCSPKSGHDTVSWYQQALGQGPQFIFQYYEEEERQRGNFPDRFSGHQFPNYSSELNVNALLLGDSALYLCASSIRGVSNQPQHFGDGTRLSIL.

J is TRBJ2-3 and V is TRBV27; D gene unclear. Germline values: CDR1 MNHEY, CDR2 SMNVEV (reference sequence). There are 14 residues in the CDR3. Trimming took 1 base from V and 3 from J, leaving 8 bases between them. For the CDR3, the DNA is TGTGCCAGCAGTTTATATCTAGGAACAGATACGCAGTATTTT. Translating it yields CASSLYLGTDTQYF.